The 20 T cell receptor beta chains below all came from one sample that was sequenced in a study of T-cell reconstitution after alpha-beta-depleted transplantation in children. Unique molecular identifiers were incorporated when the TCRbeta library was constructed. TCRdb re-called the PCR reads with MiXCR, one entry per CDR3 protein. The table lists about 980,000 distinct CDR3 sequences, less than 30% of them singletons. Here the sequenced sample was PBMCs, mostly from graft donor cells, taken 360 days after TCRalphabeta/CD19-depleted stem cell transplant. These receptor sequences come from a boy under two years old who had a stem cell transplant for SCID, so the T cells may come from the graft donor.

The chain joins TRBV6-1 to TRBJ2-1; 7 nucleotides line up with TRBD1. With 5 bases clipped from V and 8 bases from J, the junction kept 15 bases outside the gene matches. The CDR3 has 16 residues. Germline values: CDR1 MNHNS, CDR2 SASEGT. Here the CDR3 DNA reads TGTGCCAGCAGTAGCCGGGGACAGCCAGGTGTTGATGAGCAGTTCTTC. Translation gives CASSSRGQPGVDEQFF.

This sequence joins TRBV4-1 and TRBJ1-5, with D possibly being TRBD1 (5 bases). Germline V gene sequence: CDR1 MGHRA, CDR2 YSYEKL. Trimming shortened V by 3 bases and J by 3 bases, and 12 bases separated the two germline ends. This CDR3 is built from 15 residues. The CDR3 DNA reads TGCGCCAGCAGCCAGGTACCGGGACCCAATCAGCCCCAGCATTTT. Its translation is CASSQVPGPNQPQHF.

The gene calls are TRBV21-1 and TRBJ2-7; the DNA was not used to check the table's D call, TRBD2. TRBV21-1 is assigned pseudogene status. The length of the CDR3 is 17 residues. This chain's CDR3 is CASSKVPGGWAPYEQYF. The DNA of the CDR3 is TGTGCCAGCAGCAAAGTGCCCGGGGGGTGGGCCCCCTACGAGCAGTACTTC.

This clonotype appeared a few times. The genes are TRBV29-1 and TRBJ2-3, with 7 bases aligning to TRBD2. CDR1 is SQVTM, CDR2 ANQGSEA, per germline. This CDR3 is 13 amino acids long. The trim removed 7 bases at V and 4 bases at J, leaving 8 bases unmatched. The CDR3 spells CSAKRDVPDTQYF. The CDR3 DNA reads TGCAGCGCCAAGCGGGATGTGCCAGATACGCAGTATTTT.

This chain uses TRBV7-9 with TRBJ2-7; D remains ambiguous. The germline CDR1 and CDR2 sequences are SEHNR and FQNEAQ (reference sequence). The germline V and J ends were trimmed by 3 bases and 2 bases, with 8 bases remaining between them. The CDR3 has 13 amino acids. The CDR3 protein is CASSFWTAYEQYF. The CDR3 DNA sequence: TGTGCCAGCAGCTTCTGGACCGCCTACGAGCAGTACTTC. Filled out from reference TRBV7-9 and TRBJ2-7, the complete variable domain reads DTGVSQNPRHKITKRGQNVTFRCDPISEHNRLYWYRQTLGQGPEFLTYFQNEAQLEKSRLLSDRFSAERPKGSFSTLEIQRTEQGDSAMYLCASSFWTAYEQYFGPGTRLTVT.

CDR3 in DNA: TGCGCCAGCGGGGGACGTTTAGTCAATGAGCAGTTCTTC. This gives the protein CASGGRLVNEQFF. This chain connects TRBV5-1 to TRBJ2-1; D could derive from TRBD1 or TRBD2 (5 bases each). In germline, CDR1 is SGHRS, CDR2 YFSETQ. The CDR3 loop spans 13 amino acids. Deletions cut 7 bases from V and 6 bases from J, with 14 bases between.

The chain combines TRBV5-1 with TRBJ1-2; the D gene is possibly TRBD1 (5 bases). Trimming took off 4 bases at V and 9 bases at J, with 19 bases between the two ends. Germline V lookup: CDR1 SGHRS, CDR2 YFSETQ. The CDR3 covers 14 residues. The CDR3 sequence is CASSEPGPTFRYTF. The CDR3 DNA reads TGCGCCAGCAGCGAGCCGGGACCGACATTTCGCTACACCTTC.

This clonotype was detected only a few times. The chain carries TRBV5-1 and TRBJ1-1, with a tentative D call TRBD1 (6 bases). Germline CDR1 reads SGHRS; CDR2 reads YFSETQ. V was clipped by 0 bases and J by 1 base, with 13 bases between them. The CDR3 is 16 amino acids. The CDR3 here is CASSLGAGTQNTEAFF. The DNA of the CDR3 is TGCGCCAGCAGCTTGGGGGCAGGGACACAGAACACTGAAGCTTTCTTT.

This clonotype was observed a few times. This chain links TRBV29-1 with TRBJ2-3; 7 bases match TRBD1. The CDR3 length is 17 residues. Germline CDR1 reads SQVTM; CDR2 reads ANQGSEA. After removal of 4 bases from V and 2 bases from J, the junction contained 15 bases not matched to a gene. The CDR3 DNA reads TGCAGCGTTGGCGGAAAGAGGGACAGACCATTCACAGATACGCAGTATTTT. Amino acid sequence: CSVGGKRDRPFTDTQYF.

This clonotype was detected ten times or more. The chain uses TRBV6-1 and TRBJ2-2; 7 nucleotides align to TRBD2. Germline values: CDR1 MNHNS, CDR2 SASEGT. The CDR3 has 15 residues. V gave up 6 bases and J gave up 5 bases; unmatched junction bases: 9. CDR3 amino acids: CASRNLGGKTGELFF. DNA of the CDR3: TGTGCCAGCAGGAATCTGGGGGGGAAAACCGGGGAGCTGTTTTTT.

This clonotype was seen many times. The gene calls are TRBV6-5 and TRBJ1-1; 9 nucleotides agree with TRBD1. The germline V gene encodes CDR1 MNHEY and CDR2 SVGAGI. Germline trimming cut 7 bases from V and 4 bases from J; bases unmatched to any gene: 7. The CDR3 loop spans 14 amino acids. CDR3 sequence reads: CASTGTGRGTEAFF. The DNA of the CDR3 is TGTGCCAGCACGGGGACAGGGAGGGGCACTGAAGCTTTCTTT.

CDR3 in amino acids: CSAVKGASEQYF. CDR3 sequence (DNA): TGCAGTGCCGTAAAGGGAGCCAGCGAGCAGTACTTC. J is TRBJ2-7 and V is TRBV20-1; D may be TRBD2 (5 bases). The germline gives CDR1 DFQATT, CDR2 SNEGSKA (reference sequence). V lost 6 bases and J 6 bases, leaving 15 bases between the germline ends. The CDR3 is 12 residues long.

This clonotype was seen more than once but under ten times. The chain uses TRBV9 and TRBJ2-1, with TRBD1 matching 12 bases. The CDR3 covers 17 residues. Germline CDR1 and CDR2: SGDLS and YYNGEE. With V trimmed by 2 bases and J by 9 bases, 12 bases remained unmatched. CDR3 bases: TGTGCCAGCAGCGTGATGAAAGCGGGACAGGGGGCCGGTGAGCAGTTCTTC. Amino acids: CASSVMKAGQGAGEQFF.

The sample holds a few counts of this clonotype. V usage is TRBV3-1 and J usage is TRBJ2-1; D is possibly TRBD1 or TRBD2 (5 bases each). V lost 4 bases and J lost 5, with 15 bases in between. CDR1 is LGHDT, CDR2 YNNKEL, per germline (reference sequence). This CDR3 has 15 amino acids. CDR3 loop: CASSPGPMLDNEQFF. The CDR3, as DNA: TGTGCCAGCAGCCCGGGGCCCATGCTTGACAATGAGCAGTTCTTC.

This clonotype was counted a few times. The CDR3 spells CASTPGGERTGELFF. As DNA, the CDR3 is TGTGCCAGCACCCCCGGGGGAGAGCGCACCGGGGAGCTGTTTTTT. This chain joins TRBV6-2 or TRBV6-3 and TRBJ2-2; tentatively, D is TRBD2 (6 bases). The CDR3 spans 15 residues. V was trimmed by 7 bases and J by 4 bases, leaving 16 bases between them. From germline, CDR1 is MNHEY and CDR2 SVGEGT.

The chain is built from TRBV4-1 and TRBJ2-6; the D gene is possibly TRBD2 (6 bases). CDR3 size: 18 residues. V was clipped by 2 bases and J by 0 bases, with 14 bases between them. From germline, CDR1 is MGHRA and CDR2 YSYEKL. CDR3 coding DNA: TGCGCCAGCAGCCAATCTGGGGGACTGGGCTCTGGGGCCAACGTCCTGACTTTC. Residues: CASSQSGGLGSGANVLTF.

This clonotype was observed a few times. The chain combines TRBV12-3 or TRBV12-4 with TRBJ1-1; D possibly corresponds to TRBD1 (5 bases). CDR3 length equals 14 residues. V lost 5 bases, J lost 3 bases, and 13 bases lay in between. Here the CDR3 reads CASSTWDDDTEAFF. CDR3 DNA sequence: TGTGCCAGCAGTACCTGGGACGACGACACTGAAGCTTTCTTT.

This clonotype was found a few times. V usage is TRBV28 and J usage is TRBJ1-5; D is possibly TRBD1 (5 bases). The V end lost 6 bases, the J end lost 0 bases, and 12 bases lay between the germline ends. CDR3 size: 15 residues. The germline CDR1 and CDR2 sequences are MDHEN and SYDVKM. The CDR3 DNA reads TGTGCCAGCAGCTTGGGACGGTATAGCAATCAGCCCCAGCATTTT. The encoded protein is CASSLGRYSNQPQHF.

The V call is TRBV20-1, the J call TRBJ2-3; 10 bases match TRBD1. The germline CDR1 and CDR2 sequences are DFQATT and SNEGSKA (reference sequence). Trimming took 6 bases from V and 0 from J; bases not matched to a gene: 9. The CDR3 consists of 16 residues. CDR3 residues: CSAKRQGASSTDTQYF. CDR3 sequence (DNA): TGCAGTGCCAAAAGACAGGGGGCATCGAGCACAGATACGCAGTATTTT.

V is TRBV2 and J is TRBJ2-1, with 8 nucleotides matching TRBD1. J gave up 3 bases and V 1 base, and 2 bases lay outside the gene matches. From germline, CDR1 is SNHLY and CDR2 FYNNEI. The CDR3 runs to 15 residues. CDR3 in amino acids: CASSEGRGLYNEQFF. DNA for the CDR3: TGTGCCAGCAGTGAAGGCAGGGGGCTCTACAATGAGCAGTTCTTC.